This entry lists 17 T cell receptor beta chains sequenced from one sample in a study of cytomegalovirus exposure and HLA in healthy donors. The PCR was carried out with 60 Vbeta primers and 13 Jbeta primers. Sequencing used immunoSEQ multiplex PCR; TCRdb keeps in-frame clones, though not all of them. The sample lists around 170,000 clones; over 60% were seen once. Sequencing was performed on PBMCs. Receptors originate from a girl under 18 in good health and CMV-seronegative.

The rearrangement joins TRBV25-1 to TRBJ1-5; D unclear. With 4 bases removed from V and 6 bases from J, the gap between germline ends came to 10 bases. Germline CDR1 reads MGHDK; CDR2 reads SYGVNS. This CDR3 spans 13 amino acids. This CDR3 reads CASSVGSGQPQHF. CDR3 sequence (DNA): TGTGCCAGCAGTGTAGGCTCGGGTCAGCCCCAGCATTTT. Full variable domain (missing parts from reference TRBV25-1 and TRBJ1-5): EADIYQTPRYLVIGTGKKITLECSQTMGHDKMYWYQQDPGMELHLIHYSYGVNSTEKGDLSSESTVSRIRTEHFPLTLESARPSHTSQYLCASSVGSGQPQHFGDGTRLSIL.

The gene calls are TRBV2 and TRBJ1-6, with D maybe TRBD1 (5 bases). Germline V gives CDR1 SNHLY, CDR2 FYNNEI. V shed 4 bases and J shed 9 bases, with 10 bases lying between them. The length of the CDR3 is 13 residues. The CDR3 DNA sequence: TGTGCCAGCAGTGTGCGGGACGGTTCACCCCTCCACTTT. This gives the protein CASSVRDGSPLHF.

The rearrangement links TRBV7-8 to TRBJ2-5; D might be TRBD1 (6 bases). Germline CDR1 is SGHVS and CDR2 is FQNEAQ. V was cut by 5 bases and J by 2 bases, with 15 bases left in between. The CDR3 covers 15 residues. The DNA for the CDR3 is TGTGCCAGCAGCGTCGGGACAAACTATCAAGAGACCCAGTACTTC. Translating it yields CASSVGTNYQETQYF.

This clone was recorded a few times. The genes are TRBV9 and TRBJ2-3; D is perhaps TRBD2 (5 bases). Trimming took off 3 bases at V and 2 bases at J, with 10 bases between the two ends. Germline V gene sequence: CDR1 SGDLS, CDR2 YYNGEE. This CDR3 is 14 amino acids long. The CDR3 loop reads CASSASGHTDTQYF. The CDR3 DNA is TGTGCCAGCAGCGCCAGCGGCCACACAGATACGCAGTATTTT.

The CDR3 spells CASSVQGPSYEQYF. The CDR3 DNA reads TGTGCCAGCAGTGTACAGGGGCCATCCTACGAGCAGTACTTC. This rearrangement joins TRBV2 to TRBJ2-7; 7 bases align to TRBD1. In germline, CDR1 is SNHLY, CDR2 FYNNEI. Unmatched junction bases numbered 4, after V lost 4 bases and J lost 1 base. The CDR3 has 14 amino acids.

CDR3 nucleotides: TGTGCCAGCTCACCAGAAGCGGGAAGCAATCAGCCCCAGCATTTT. This gives the protein CASSPEAGSNQPQHF. The rearrangement uses TRBV18 and TRBJ1-5, with no clear D. The germline V gene has CDR1 KGHSH and CDR2 LQKENI. V was shortened by 2 bases and J by 1 base, with 9 bases between the two germline ends. The CDR3 runs to 15 residues.

This clone has more than one count but fewer than ten. The chain combines TRBV4-2 with TRBJ1-2; D ambiguous. Germline-derived CDR1 and CDR2 are LGHNA and YNFKEQ. The V gene lost 0 bases and the J gene lost 7 bases, with 12 bases spanning the gap. CDR3 length: 14 amino acids. CDR3 region: CASSQERWEGGYTF. CDR3 nucleotide sequence: TGTGCCAGCAGCCAAGAGAGGTGGGAGGGTGGCTACACCTTC.

This clone was observed a handful of times. The chain uses TRBV30 and TRBJ1-5; a possible D gene is TRBD1 (5 bases). V dropped 4 bases and J dropped 1 base, with 11 bases sitting between them. CDR3 size: 14 residues. Germline V gene sequence: CDR1 GTSNPN, CDR2 SVGIG (reference sequence). CDR3 sequence reads: CAWNARESNQPQHF. The CDR3 bases are TGTGCCTGGAATGCCAGGGAAAGCAATCAGCCCCAGCATTTT.

CDR3 amino acids: CSERHNTEAFF. The CDR3 coding sequence is TGCAGCGAACGACATAATACTGAAGCTTTCTTT. The chain is built from TRBV29-1 and TRBJ1-1; D uncertain. This CDR3 comprises 11 residues. Trimming cost V 7 bases and J 5 bases, with 11 bases left between them. From germline, CDR1 is SQVTM and CDR2 ANQGSEA.

This chain uses TRBV5-6 with TRBJ1-3; 7 bases are shared with TRBD1. V trimming: 3 bases; J trimming: 3 bases; junction bases outside the gene matches: 3. There are 14 residues in the CDR3. Germline CDR1 reads SGHDT; CDR2 reads YYEEEE. The CDR3 reads CASSWGQLGNTIYF. In nucleotides, the CDR3 is TGTGCCAGCAGCTGGGGACAGCTTGGAAACACCATATATTTT.

The gene calls are TRBV5-4 and TRBJ1-1; TRBD1 might be the D (6 bases). The germline CDR1 and CDR2 sequences are SGHNT and YYREEE (reference sequence). The CDR3 runs to 13 residues. Trimming took 3 bases from V and 4 from J, leaving 10 bases between them. The CDR3 nucleotides read TGTGCCAGCAGCTCAAGACAGGCCACTGAAGCTTTCTTT. Encoded protein: CASSSRQATEAFF.

V usage is TRBV7-9 and J usage is TRBJ1-5, with D uncertain. Trimming removed 1 base from V and 4 bases from J, with 11 bases in between. The CDR3 totals 15 residues. Per the germline V gene, CDR1 is SEHNR and CDR2 is FQNEAQ (reference sequence). CDR3 in DNA: TGTGCCAGCAGCTTAGGGACGGGAGAGAATCAGCCCCAGCATTTT. This sequence encodes CASSLGTGENQPQHF.

V is TRBV11-2 and J is TRBJ1-1; D not certain. With 3 bases removed from V and 1 base from J, the gap between germline ends came to 9 bases. The CDR3 sequence is 14 residues long. Per the germline V gene, CDR1 is SGHAT and CDR2 is FQNNGV. The CDR3 region has the DNA TGTGCCAGCAGCTTGGCGGGGTCGAACACTGAAGCTTTCTTT. Encoded protein: CASSLAGSNTEAFF.

CDR3 sequence (DNA): TGTGCCAGCAGCTTAAACGGGTTCACAGATACGCAGTATTTT. Translating it yields CASSLNGFTDTQYF. V gene TRBV7-3 combines with J gene TRBJ2-3, with D hard to call. Trimming removed 1 base from V and 2 bases from J, with 7 bases in between. Germline CDR1 reads SGHTA; CDR2 reads FQGTGA. There are 14 residues in the CDR3.

This chain joins TRBV6-5 and TRBJ1-5; D possibly corresponds to TRBD1 (6 bases). Trimming took off 6 bases at V and 3 bases at J, with 15 bases between the two ends. This CDR3 has 15 amino acids. Germline CDR1 is MNHEY and CDR2 is SVGAGI. The CDR3 region is CASRPGQIANQPQHF. The CDR3 DNA reads TGTGCCAGCAGACCCGGACAGATCGCCAATCAGCCCCAGCATTTT.

The chain recombines TRBV19 with TRBJ1-5; 7 bases align to TRBD1. Germline loops: CDR1 LNHDA, CDR2 SQIVND (reference sequence). This CDR3 spans 13 amino acids. V shed 7 bases and J 5 bases; nucleotides not matched to a gene: 5. The CDR3 region has the DNA TGTGCCAGTACCTCTGACAGGGATCAGCCCCAGCATTTT. Amino acid sequence: CASTSDRDQPQHF.

This rearrangement joins TRBV7-6 to TRBJ2-2; D might be TRBD2 (6 bases). The CDR3 totals 17 residues. Germline lookup yields CDR1 SGHVS and CDR2 FNYEAQ. Trimming left V 2 bases short and J 4 bases short, with 17 bases between. The CDR3 nucleotides read TGTGCCAGCAGCTTAACGGGCGGGGCCTATCCCACCGGGGAGCTGTTTTTT. Residues: CASSLTGGAYPTGELFF.